This T cell receptor (beta chain) was observed in a study of cytomegalovirus exposure and HLA in healthy donors. Study-wide results and caveats: Presence/absence comparisons presumed near-even sequencing depth among donors. Reportedly, TCR beta sequences accurately predicted HLA-A and HLA-B alleles in most subjects. It was confirmed in vitro that a few of the CMV-associated chains were specific for CMV antigens.

The germline V gene encodes CDR1 SGHTA and CDR2 FQGTGA. Trimming removed 4 bases from V and 2 bases from J; junction bases left unmatched: 6. This CDR3 region has 15 residues. In the case of this clone: Its antigen is not identified.

Amplification used 60 Vbeta primers and 13 Jbeta primers. In the original workflow: The count from a later analysis was 70 million to 85 million unique TCR beta chains, approximately 9.9 million of them shared. Assay: immunoSEQ multiplex PCR; the TCRdb copy retains only in-frame clones and omits some. V, J and clone size derive from that table, while D and trimming were established from the DNA sequence. Altogether around 120,000 clones are present, just over 70% being singletons, with the ten largest covering more than 2.5%. The sequence was collected from a woman aged 55-75 years in good health and CMV-seropositive. Input material: PBMCs. This chain connects TRBV7-3 to TRBJ2-5; 8 nucleotides line up with TRBD1. This CDR3 reads CASSSYNRGQETQYF. Here the CDR3 DNA reads TGTGCCAGCAGCTCGTATAACAGGGGGCAAGAGACCCAGTACTTC.